Listed below are T cell receptor beta chains from one sample, sequenced in a study of T cell responses to AZD1222 COVID-19 vaccine. Assay used: immunoSEQ multiplex PCR; TCRdb lists only in-frame clones, some missing. The sample consists of 150,000 to 250,000 clones, over 85% of them appearing once. Here the sequenced sample was peripheral blood, taken 28 days after the second AZD1222 dose. The receptors shown here come from an adult who received the AZD1222 COVID-19 vaccine. The CDR3 runs from the conserved cysteine through the conserved F or W. D genes are given only for firm matches. Some rows have no size entry. The others give once, few or many, or a class for an expanded clone.

v_gene	d_gene	abundance	len	j_gene	CDR3nt	CDR3aa
TRBV5-1	TRBD1	-	14	TRBJ1-6	TGCGCCAGCAGCCCCGGGACAGTATTATCACCCCTCCACTTT	CASSPGTVLSPLHF
TRBV7-9	-	-	16	TRBJ2-7	TGTGCCAGCAGCTTACAGCCAGGGGAAGGGTACATCGAGCAGTACTTC	CASSLQPGEGYIEQYF
TRBV2	-	-	15	TRBJ1-6	TGTGCCAGCAGTAGGGGCACGTCCTATAATTCACCCCTCCACTTT	CASSRGTSYNSPLHF
TRBV3-1/TRBV3-2	-	-	14	TRBJ1-1	TGTGCCAGCAGCCCCCCCTACAGGGCTACTGAAGCTTTCTTT	CASSPPYRATEAFF
TRBV6-2/TRBV6-3	-	once	15	TRBJ2-4	TGTGCCAGCAGTCCCGTGGGAACGGCCAAAAACATTCAGTACTTC	CASSPVGTAKNIQYF
TRBV7-9	TRBD2	-	16	TRBJ2-2	TGTGCCAGCAGCTTCTCTAGCGGGGGGGCGCCCGGGGAGCTGTTTTTT	CASSFSSGGAPGELFF
TRBV5-1	-	-	15	TRBJ1-4	TGCGCCAGCAAGGAGGTCTCCTTCGCCCCAGAAAAACTGTTTTTT	CASKEVSFAPEKLFF
TRBV9	-	-	17	TRBJ1-3	TGTGCCAGCAGCGTAGGACCCCTCAGAGGGTCTGGAAACACCATATATTTT	CASSVGPLRGSGNTIYF
TRBV6-5	-	-	14	TRBJ1-2	TGTGCCAGCAGTTTACTAGGCAGGGACGATGGCTACACCTTC	CASSLLGRDDGYTF
TRBV10-3	TRBD1	few	14	TRBJ2-7	TGTGCCATCAGACCTGGACAGGGTAACTACGAGCAGTACTTC	CAIRPGQGNYEQYF
TRBV27	-	-	15	TRBJ2-2	TGTGCCAGCAGTTTTGGCGGGTTAGGCACCGGGGAGCTGTTTTTT	CASSFGGLGTGELFF
TRBV5-6	-	-	13	TRBJ1-3	TGTGCCAGCAGCTCAGGGTTTGTAAACACCATATATTTT	CASSSGFVNTIYF
TRBV2	-	-	14	TRBJ2-1	TGTGCCAGCAGTGTTTTGGAGGATGGGTATGAGCAGTTCTTC	CASSVLEDGYEQFF
TRBV24-1	-	-	12	TRBJ2-5	TGTGCCACCAGTGATTTGCGGGGGACCCAGTACTTC	CATSDLRGTQYF
TRBV7-9	TRBD2	-	14	TRBJ2-7	TGTGCCAGCAGCCCTAGCGGGACGTCCTACGAGCAGTACTTC	CASSPSGTSYEQYF
TRBV2	-	-	15	TRBJ1-2	TGTGCCAGCAGCCCCACCTCCGCGTTGATCATCGGCTACACCTTC	CASSPTSALIIGYTF
TRBV11-2	-	-	15	TRBJ1-3	TGTGCCAGCAGCCTCTCGGCGGGGGCTGGAAACACCATATATTTT	CASSLSAGAGNTIYF
TRBV14	-	-	15	TRBJ1-6	TGTGCCAGCAGCCTGGCCGGGGGGTTGAGGACACCCCTCCACTTT	CASSLAGGLRTPLHF
TRBV27	TRBD1	-	11	TRBJ2-7	TGTGCCAGCGGGACAGGGAACGAGCAGTACTTC	CASGTGNEQYF
TRBV12-2	-	-	14	TRBJ1-5	TGTGCAAGTCGCTACGACAGGGGACATCAGCCCCAGCATTTT	CASRYDRGHQPQHF
TRBV6-4	-	-	14	TRBJ1-2	TGTGCCAGCAGTCCGGCGGGTTATGGCTATGGCTACACCTTC	CASSPAGYGYGYTF
TRBV4-1	-	-	14	TRBJ1-1	TGCGCCAGCAGCGCCCAGAATTTGAACACTGAAGCTTTCTTT	CASSAQNLNTEAFF
TRBV5-8	-	-	14	TRBJ2-5	TGTGCCAGCAGCCGTCGGCTAGCGATCGAGACCCAGTACTTC	CASSRRLAIETQYF
TRBV18	-	-	14	TRBJ1-1	TGTGCCAGCTCACCAATGATGGGGGCCCCTGAAGCTTTCTTT	CASSPMMGAPEAFF
TRBV25-1	-	-	13	TRBJ1-4	TGTGCCAGCAGTGAATACCCCAGGGAAAAACTGTTTTTT	CASSEYPREKLFF
TRBV15	TRBD1	-	17	TRBJ1-2	TGTGCCACCAGCAGAGATGCGTACCGGACAGGGGACCCCGGCTACACCTTC	CATSRDAYRTGDPGYTF
TRBV30	TRBD2	-	13	TRBJ2-7	TGTGCCTGGAGTCGGGGGGAGGCTCGCGAGCAGTACTTC	CAWSRGEAREQYF
TRBV5-4	TRBD1	-	16	TRBJ2-3	TGTGCCAGCAGCCCCCAGTGGGCAGGGGGTGCAGATACGCAGTATTTT	CASSPQWAGGADTQYF
TRBV27	TRBD1	-	14	TRBJ1-4	TGTGCCAGCAGATTACAGGGGATAGGGGAAAAACTGTTTTTT	CASRLQGIGEKLFF
TRBV12-3/TRBV12-4	TRBD1	-	13	TRBJ2-7	TGTGCCAGCAGTGCCGGGACAGGGGACGAGCAGTACTTC	CASSAGTGDEQYF
TRBV3-1/TRBV3-2	-	-	14	TRBJ1-5	TGTGCCAGCAGCCAAGTAGCCGGGGATCAGCCCCAGCATTTT	CASSQVAGDQPQHF
TRBV4-1	TRBD1	-	16	TRBJ1-1	TGCGCCAGCAGCCAAGCCCCAACAGGGGGCCGGGCTGAAGCTTTCTTT	CASSQAPTGGRAEAFF
TRBV2	-	-	15	TRBJ1-2	TGTGCCAGCAGTGAAGGTGGTTCGGGGGCGCGGGGCTACACCTTC	CASSEGGSGARGYTF
TRBV7-2	TRBD1	-	15	TRBJ2-5	TGTGCCAGCAGCATGTCACAGGGGGCGGGGGAGACCCAGTACTTC	CASSMSQGAGETQYF
TRBV28	TRBD1	-	15	TRBJ1-5	TGTGCCAGCAGTTTTAAGGGACAGGGCAATCAGCCCCAGCATTTT	CASSFKGQGNQPQHF
TRBV5-8	-	-	16	TRBJ2-1	TGTGCCAGCAGCCCGCGAGGGGGGAAAGGGATCAATGAGCAGTTCTTC	CASSPRGGKGINEQFF
TRBV28	-	-	11	TRBJ1-2	TGTGCCAGTGTTGTGCGAGGTGGCTACACCTTC	CASVVRGGYTF
TRBV6-2/TRBV6-3	-	-	16	TRBJ1-5	TGTGCCAGCAGTTACGGGAGGCCCCGGAATAATCAGCCCCAGCATTTT	CASSYGRPRNNQPQHF
TRBV6-5	TRBD1	-	16	TRBJ1-1	TGTGCCAGCAGTTCGACTTACGACAGGGTGAACACTGAAGCTTTCTTT	CASSSTYDRVNTEAFF
TRBV10-3	TRBD1	-	14	TRBJ2-3	TGTGCCATCACAACCGGGACAGGGAGAAATACGCAGTATTTT	CAITTGTGRNTQYF
TRBV3-1/TRBV3-2	-	-	12	TRBJ1-6	TGTGCCAGCTCAGGTACAGTTTCACCCCTCCACTTT	CASSGTVSPLHF
TRBV19	-	-	16	TRBJ1-6	TGTGCCAGTAGTATAGATCGCAGGGCGGATAATTCACCCCTCCACTTT	CASSIDRRADNSPLHF
TRBV6-1	-	-	15	TRBJ1-2	TGTGCCAGCAGTGAGGAAATAACAGGGATCTATGGCTACACCTTC	CASSEEITGIYGYTF
TRBV7-9	TRBD1	-	14	TRBJ2-7	TGTGCCAGCAGCTCGGGACAGCGAAGGGACGAGCAGTACTTC	CASSSGQRRDEQYF
TRBV29-1	TRBD1	-	14	TRBJ1-4	TGCAGCGTTCGAAGGGGGCCGCCTAATGAAAAACTGTTTTTT	CSVRRGPPNEKLFF
TRBV25-1	-	-	16	TRBJ2-1	TGTGCCAGCAGGGGACCCGGTGGGGCCGTCTACAATGAGCAGTTCTTC	CASRGPGGAVYNEQFF
TRBV19	TRBD1	-	15	TRBJ1-4	TGTGCCAGTAGTCCAAAACAGGGGGACGTTGAAAAACTGTTTTTT	CASSPKQGDVEKLFF
TRBV19	TRBD2	-	19	TRBJ2-1	TGTGCCAGTAGTTCCGCGACTAGCGGATACGGGTCGTTGTACAATGAGCAGTTCTTC	CASSSATSGYGSLYNEQFF
TRBV7-9	TRBD1	-	14	TRBJ1-1	TGTGCCAGCAGCTTAGTGGACAGGTACACTGAAGCTTTCTTT	CASSLVDRYTEAFF
TRBV7-3	-	-	16	TRBJ2-1	TGTGCCAGCAGCTCTAATCAAGGTAACTCCTACAATGAGCAGTTCTTC	CASSSNQGNSYNEQFF
TRBV12-3/TRBV12-4	-	-	13	TRBJ1-2	TGTGCCAGCAGTTTTACAGTTAACTATGGCTACACCTTC	CASSFTVNYGYTF
TRBV20-1	-	-	14	TRBJ2-3	TGCAGTGCTAGTCTAGACCGCAGCACAGATACGCAGTATTTT	CSASLDRSTDTQYF
TRBV4-1	-	-	12	TRBJ1-6	TGCGCCAGCAGCCAGACAGATTCACCCCTCCACTTT	CASSQTDSPLHF